The TCR beta chain under discussion was sequenced for a study of control samples from healthy donors and cancer patients (dated by TCRdb to 2020 to 2022). The library relied on the immunoSEQ multiplex PCR assay. The table was pulled from immuneACCESS by TCRdb, which kept in-frame rearrangements only. Such tables lose some clones; where checked, under half of the loss comes from unresolved V genes, and the rest has no known cause. The sample contains about 150,000 clones, 85% to 95% of them found a single time. Under 2.5% of the sample goes to the ten largest clones. For CDR1 and CDR2, the germline V gene lists SGHDT and YYEEEE. Taken from cysteine to phenylalanine, the CDR3 has 14 residues. Only the CDR3 part of the read is kept: 42 bases, read in frame from the first base. V is shortened by 1 base, J by 7 bases, and the region joining them spans 15 bases. Worth noting for this clone: What antigen it recognizes has not been identified. Per-base quality was not reported, and no clone a single base away is much larger than it.

Sequenced sample: blood. This receptor was obtained from a man in his forties or fifties in good health. This chain is built from TRBV5-6 and TRBJ2-7; the D segment cannot be called with confidence. The DNA sequence follows: TGTGCCAGCAGCTTGTCGTACTCCCAATGGGAGCAGTACTTC. This sequence encodes CASSLSYSQWEQYF.